The present T cell receptor (beta chain) was sequenced within a study of T cells after posttransplantation cyclophosphamide. This clone has ten or more counts. Its cognate antigen is unknown. Profiled with immunoSEQ multiplex PCR; TCRdb holds only in-frame clones, not every one. The counts give about 40,000 clones, none of them seen only once; 5.9% is held by the top ten. Findings and caveats of the study: Recipient CMV seropositivity and CMV reactivation strongly tracked TRB clonality. Blood and skin or GI T cell repertoires showed limited TRB overlap. Later post-transplant blood repertoires were often dominated by donor CD8+ memory clones.

Trimming pared 8 bases from V and 7 bases from J, leaving 15 bases between. This CDR3 is built from 13 residues. The rearrangement uses TRBV12-3 or TRBV12-4 and TRBJ2-1, with a tentative D call TRBD1 (5 bases). The TCR originated in a man under 40 in good health and a related stem cell transplant donor. Sequencing was done on a sample of PBMCs. DNA of the CDR3: TGTGCCAGCGCCGAGTCAGGGATGAATGAGCAGTTCTTC. It yields the protein CASAESGMNEQFF.